This TCR beta chain emerged from a study of tumor-infiltrating lymphocytes in primary liver carcinoma. Study context: The study enrolled male and female patients aged 30 to 69 years. With diameters of about 4.2 to 10 cm, tumors were stage T1-T3 N0M0.

The investigators made TCR beta cDNA from about 0.45 ug total RNA, using a constant-region primer. Three nested multiplex PCR rounds, a slightly modified ARM-PCR, produced the libraries for TCR beta. The study ran its first two PCR rounds for approximately 10 cycles each, using TRBV1-TRBV30 forward primers and a C-beta reverse primer. TCRdb redid the calling of the multiplex PCR reads with MiXCR, one entry per CDR3 protein. Here the sample spans 250,000 to 400,000 distinct CDR3 sequences, 55% to 65% being singletons. The CDR3 has 15 amino acids. Germline-derived CDR1 and CDR2 are MNHEY and SVGEGT. V gave up 5 bases and J gave up 1 base, with 14 bases separating them. Study results and caveats: Bulk samples went unsorted, so CD4+ and CD8+ repertoires were not compared.

This clonotype was seen a few times. Its antigen remains unknown. Unsorted whole blood supplied the blood RNA, and germline DNA was isolated too. No treatment had been given to the patients, who were chronically infected with HBV. The receptor was isolated from a man in his forties with primary liver carcinoma and hepatitis B virus infection. This chain links TRBV6-2 or TRBV6-3 with TRBJ1-1; unclear D gene. The sample taken for sequencing was peripheral blood. The CDR3 region is CASSLLAAGNTEAFF. In DNA, the CDR3 is TGTGCCAGCAGTCTACTGGCCGCTGGGAACACTGAAGCTTTCTTT.